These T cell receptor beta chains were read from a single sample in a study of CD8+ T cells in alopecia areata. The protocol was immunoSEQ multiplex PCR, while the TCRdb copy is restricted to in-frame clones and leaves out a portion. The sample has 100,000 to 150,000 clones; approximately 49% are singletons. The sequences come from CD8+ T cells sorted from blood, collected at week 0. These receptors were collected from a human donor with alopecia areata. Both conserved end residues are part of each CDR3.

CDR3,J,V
CASSYSGGGVYGYTF,TRBJ1-2,TRBV6-5
CASSLVRDGYTF,TRBJ1-2,TRBV7-9
CASGERGPYEQYF,TRBJ2-7,TRBV27
CASSPPRSHHSDTQYF,TRBJ2-3,TRBV18
CAIMGQGDTQYF,TRBJ2-3,TRBV10-3
CASSFSVGAAAEQFF,TRBJ2-1,TRBV11-2
CASSPKWGSNSPLHF,TRBJ1-6,TRBV27
CASSTKDTYYGYTF,TRBJ1-2,TRBV9
CASTPGFSYEQYF,TRBJ2-7,TRBV6-6
CSARVGTQYF,TRBJ2-3,TRBV20-1
CASREIRGSNQPQHF,TRBJ1-5,TRBV6-6
CASSPYRANTEAFF,TRBJ1-1,TRBV7-9
CASSLGGMNTEAFF,TRBJ1-1,TRBV7-9
CAIRADPESSYNEQFF,TRBJ2-1,TRBV10-3
CASSSGMTSYEQYF,TRBJ2-7,TRBV5-6
CASSQRTAGANVLTF,TRBJ2-6,TRBV27
CASSLIPETAYNSPLHF,TRBJ1-6,TRBV7-2
CSVVAGQQVTYEQYF,TRBJ2-7,TRBV29-1
CASSSGTSWYEQYF,TRBJ2-7,TRBV5-6
CSVQTGDRSYEQYF,TRBJ2-7,TRBV29-1
CASSSGVGSSYNEQFF,TRBJ2-1,TRBV27
CASSPLGTEQFF,TRBJ2-1,TRBV5-1
CATRQTGYGYTF,TRBJ1-2,TRBV15
CASSLEASGGTDTQYF,TRBJ2-3,TRBV11-2
CAWGDGELFF,TRBJ2-2,TRBV30
CAIRRTDSGNTIYF,TRBJ1-3,TRBV10-3
CASSAFLGYEQYF,TRBJ2-7,TRBV6-5
CASSEISGGASTDTQYF,TRBJ2-3,TRBV6-1
CASSARVSGNTIYF,TRBJ1-3,TRBV13
CASSRGQVPFGTEAFF,TRBJ1-1,TRBV5-1
CASSTQKTGGRQPQHF,TRBJ1-5,TRBV5-6
CASSRTVEADTQYF,TRBJ2-3,TRBV7-9
CATSRAGGATDTQYF,TRBJ2-3,TRBV15
CASSYAGFIETQYF,TRBJ2-5,TRBV6-5
CASSLVGSGTFF,TRBJ1-1,TRBV7-9
CAWSPSDPQETQYF,TRBJ2-5,TRBV30
CASLGGPELFF,TRBJ2-2,TRBV6-6
CASSVEGSMGVGVNEQFF,TRBJ2-1,TRBV9
CSVDTTSGANVLTF,TRBJ2-6,TRBV29-1
CASSQGLAGGGEQYF,TRBJ2-7,TRBV4-1
CASSPAGQGAYEQYF,TRBJ2-7,TRBV13
CASSVAEAATYEQYF,TRBJ2-7,TRBV9
CASSQGGGLLYNEQFF,TRBJ2-1,TRBV4-3
CASSFGGGNSPLHF,TRBJ1-6,TRBV27
CSVEDRVTGELFF,TRBJ2-2,TRBV29-1
CASSYAQGAHGYTF,TRBJ1-2,TRBV6-5
CSVVPGTGGFNEQFF,TRBJ2-1,TRBV29-1
CSVEAAVGRNTGELFF,TRBJ2-2,TRBV29-1
CASSPQGDGANVLTF,TRBJ2-6,TRBV7-8
CASSLETDEAFF,TRBJ1-1,TRBV13